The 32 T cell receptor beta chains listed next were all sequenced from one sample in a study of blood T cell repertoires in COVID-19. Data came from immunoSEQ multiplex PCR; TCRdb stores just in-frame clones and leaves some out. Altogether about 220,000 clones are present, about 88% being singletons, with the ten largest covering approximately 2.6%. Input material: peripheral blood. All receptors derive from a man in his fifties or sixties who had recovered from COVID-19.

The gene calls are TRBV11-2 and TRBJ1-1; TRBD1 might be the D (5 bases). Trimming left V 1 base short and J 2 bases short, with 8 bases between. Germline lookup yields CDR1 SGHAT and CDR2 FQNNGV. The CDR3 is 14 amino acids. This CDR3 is CASSLGDRNTEAFF. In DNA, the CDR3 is TGTGCCAGCAGCTTAGGTGACAGAAACACTGAAGCTTTCTTT.

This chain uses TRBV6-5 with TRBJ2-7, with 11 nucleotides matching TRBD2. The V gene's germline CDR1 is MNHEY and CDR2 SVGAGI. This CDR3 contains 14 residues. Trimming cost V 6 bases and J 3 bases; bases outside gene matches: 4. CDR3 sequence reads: CASSLAGGVYEQYF. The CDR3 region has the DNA TGTGCCAGCAGCCTAGCGGGAGGAGTCTACGAGCAGTACTTC.

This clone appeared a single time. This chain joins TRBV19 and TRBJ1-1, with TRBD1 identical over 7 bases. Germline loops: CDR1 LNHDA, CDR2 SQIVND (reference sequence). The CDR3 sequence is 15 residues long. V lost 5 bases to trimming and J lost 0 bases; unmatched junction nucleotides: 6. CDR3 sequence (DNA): TGTGCCAGTAGTCCCCGACAGGGATTGAACACTGAAGCTTTCTTT. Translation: CASSPRQGLNTEAFF. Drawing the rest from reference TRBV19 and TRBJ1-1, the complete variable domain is DGGITQSPKYLFRKEGQNVTLSCEQNLNHDAMYWYRQDPGQGLRLIYYSQIVNDFQKGDIAEGYSVSREKKESFPLTVTSAQKNPTAFYLCASSPRQGLNTEAFFGQGTRLTVV.

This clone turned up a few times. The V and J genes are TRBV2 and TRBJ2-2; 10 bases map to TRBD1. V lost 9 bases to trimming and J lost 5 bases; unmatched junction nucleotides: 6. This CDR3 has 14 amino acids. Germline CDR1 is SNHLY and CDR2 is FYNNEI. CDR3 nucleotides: TGTGCCAGGTCCGGGACAGGGGCAACCGGGGAGCTGTTTTTT. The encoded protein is CARSGTGATGELFF.

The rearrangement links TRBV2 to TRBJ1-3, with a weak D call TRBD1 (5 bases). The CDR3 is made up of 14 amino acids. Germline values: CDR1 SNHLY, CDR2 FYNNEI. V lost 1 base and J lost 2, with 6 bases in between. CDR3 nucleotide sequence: TGTGCCAGCAGTGAAGTCAGGGCTGGAAACACCATATATTTT. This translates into CASSEVRAGNTIYF.

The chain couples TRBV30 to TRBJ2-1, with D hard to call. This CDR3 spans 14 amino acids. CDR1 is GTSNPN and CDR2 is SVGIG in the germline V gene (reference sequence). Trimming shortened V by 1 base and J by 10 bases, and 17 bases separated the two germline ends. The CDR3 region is CAWSDFLKRGEQFF. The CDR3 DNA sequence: TGTGCCTGGAGTGATTTTTTAAAGCGAGGAGAGCAGTTCTTC.

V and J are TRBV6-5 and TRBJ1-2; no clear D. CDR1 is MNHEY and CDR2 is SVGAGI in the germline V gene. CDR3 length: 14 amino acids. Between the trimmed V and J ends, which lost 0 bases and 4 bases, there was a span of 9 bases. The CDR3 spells CASSYSTRGYGYTF. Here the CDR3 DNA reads TGTGCCAGCAGTTACTCCACAAGAGGCTATGGCTACACCTTC.

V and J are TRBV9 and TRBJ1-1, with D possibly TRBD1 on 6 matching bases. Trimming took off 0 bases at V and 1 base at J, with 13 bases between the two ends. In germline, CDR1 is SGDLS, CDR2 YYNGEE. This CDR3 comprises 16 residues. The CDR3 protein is CASSVARDRTNTEAFF. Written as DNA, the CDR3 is TGTGCCAGCAGCGTAGCCAGAGACAGGACGAACACTGAAGCTTTCTTT.

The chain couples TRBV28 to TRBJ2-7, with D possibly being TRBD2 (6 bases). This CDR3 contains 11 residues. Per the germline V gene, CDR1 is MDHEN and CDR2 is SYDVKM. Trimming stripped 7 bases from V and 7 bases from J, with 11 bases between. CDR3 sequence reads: CASKGTREQYF. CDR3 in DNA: TGTGCCAGCAAGGGGACTCGGGAGCAGTACTTC.

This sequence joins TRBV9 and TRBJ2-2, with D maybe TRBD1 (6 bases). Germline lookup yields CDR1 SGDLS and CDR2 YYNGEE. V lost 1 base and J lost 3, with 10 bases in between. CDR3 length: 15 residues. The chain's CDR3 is CASSVQGLDTGELFF. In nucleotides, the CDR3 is TGTGCCAGCAGCGTACAGGGGTTGGACACCGGGGAGCTGTTTTTT. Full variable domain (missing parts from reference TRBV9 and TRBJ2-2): DSGVTQTPKHLITATGQRVTLRCSPRSGDLSVYWYQQSLDQGLQFLIQYYNGEERAKGNILERFSAQQFPDLHSELNLSSLELGDSALYFCASSVQGLDTGELFFGEGSRLTVL.

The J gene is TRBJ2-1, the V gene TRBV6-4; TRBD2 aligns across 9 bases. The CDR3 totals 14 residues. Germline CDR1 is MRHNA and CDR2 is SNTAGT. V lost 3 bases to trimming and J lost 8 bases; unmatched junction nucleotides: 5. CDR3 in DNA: TGTGCCAGCAGTGAGGTAGCGGGAGTATATGAGCAGTTCTTC. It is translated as CASSEVAGVYEQFF.

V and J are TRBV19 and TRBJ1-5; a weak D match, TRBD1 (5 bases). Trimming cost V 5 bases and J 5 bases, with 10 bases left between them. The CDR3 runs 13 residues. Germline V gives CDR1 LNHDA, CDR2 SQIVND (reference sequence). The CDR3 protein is CASSLQVDQPQHF. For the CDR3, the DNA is TGTGCCAGTAGTCTACAGGTGGATCAGCCCCAGCATTTT.

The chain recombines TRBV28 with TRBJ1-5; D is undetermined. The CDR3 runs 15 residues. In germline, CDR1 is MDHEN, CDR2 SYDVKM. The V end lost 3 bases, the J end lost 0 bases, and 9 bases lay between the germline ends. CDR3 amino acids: CASSFLLYSNQPQHF. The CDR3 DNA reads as TGTGCCAGCAGTTTTTTATTATATAGCAATCAGCCCCAGCATTTT.

DNA for the CDR3: TGTGCCAGCAGCCGGGGACGGGAGGGCCGGACCGGGGAGCTGTTTTTT. This sequence encodes CASSRGREGRTGELFF. The genes are TRBV7-9 and TRBJ2-2; 8 bases line up with TRBD2. Trimming at V came to 5 bases and at J to 5 bases, leaving 10 bases not matched to a gene. Germline CDR1 reads SEHNR; CDR2 reads FQNEAQ (reference sequence). The CDR3 runs 16 residues.

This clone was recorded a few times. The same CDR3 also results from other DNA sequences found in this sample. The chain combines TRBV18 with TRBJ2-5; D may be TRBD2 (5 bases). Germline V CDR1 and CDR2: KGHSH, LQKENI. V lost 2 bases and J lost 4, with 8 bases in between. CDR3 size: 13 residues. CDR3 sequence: CASSPGLAETQYF. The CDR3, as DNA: TGTGCCAGCTCACCAGGGCTAGCAGAGACCCAGTACTTC.

DNA of the CDR3: TGTGCCAGCTCACCAAACACAGGGGCTAATGAAAAACTGTTTTTT. It encodes CASSPNTGANEKLFF. The chain is built from TRBV18 and TRBJ1-4; 7 nucleotides line up with TRBD1. This CDR3 has 15 amino acids. CDR1 and CDR2 from the germline V gene are KGHSH and LQKENI. J lost 3 bases, V lost 2 bases, and 3 bases had no gene match.

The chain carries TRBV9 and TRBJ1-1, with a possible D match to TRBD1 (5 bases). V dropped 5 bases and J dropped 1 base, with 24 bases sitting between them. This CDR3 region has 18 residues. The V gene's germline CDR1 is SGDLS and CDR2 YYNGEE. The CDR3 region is CASSAPFSAGPSNTEAFF. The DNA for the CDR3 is TGTGCCAGCAGTGCACCTTTCTCGGCAGGGCCCTCGAACACTGAAGCTTTCTTT.

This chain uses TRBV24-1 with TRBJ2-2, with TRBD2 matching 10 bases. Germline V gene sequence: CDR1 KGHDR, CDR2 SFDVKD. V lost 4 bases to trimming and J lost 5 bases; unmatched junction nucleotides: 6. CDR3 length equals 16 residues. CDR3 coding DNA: TGTGCCACCAGTGACCCTCTAGCGGGAGTGACCGGGGAGCTGTTTTTT. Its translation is CATSDPLAGVTGELFF.

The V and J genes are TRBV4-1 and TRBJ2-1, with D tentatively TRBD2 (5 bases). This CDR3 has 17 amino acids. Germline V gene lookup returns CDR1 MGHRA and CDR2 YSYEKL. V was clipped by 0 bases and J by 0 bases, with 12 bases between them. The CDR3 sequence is CASSQDSRTDSYNEQFF. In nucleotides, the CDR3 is TGCGCCAGCAGCCAAGATAGCCGGACTGACTCCTACAATGAGCAGTTCTTC.

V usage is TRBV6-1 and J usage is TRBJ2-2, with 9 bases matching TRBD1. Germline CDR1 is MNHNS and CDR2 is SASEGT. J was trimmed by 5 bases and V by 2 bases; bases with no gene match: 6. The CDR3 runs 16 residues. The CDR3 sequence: CASSEWGTGSTGELFF. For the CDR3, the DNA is TGTGCCAGCAGTGAATGGGGGACAGGGTCGACCGGGGAGCTGTTTTTT.

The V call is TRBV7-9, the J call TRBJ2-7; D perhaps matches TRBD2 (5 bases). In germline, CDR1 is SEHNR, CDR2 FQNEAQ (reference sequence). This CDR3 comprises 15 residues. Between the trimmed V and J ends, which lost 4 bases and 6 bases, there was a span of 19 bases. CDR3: CASSYGSPRDLEQYF. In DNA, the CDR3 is TGTGCCAGCAGCTACGGATCCCCCCGGGATCTCGAGCAGTACTTC.

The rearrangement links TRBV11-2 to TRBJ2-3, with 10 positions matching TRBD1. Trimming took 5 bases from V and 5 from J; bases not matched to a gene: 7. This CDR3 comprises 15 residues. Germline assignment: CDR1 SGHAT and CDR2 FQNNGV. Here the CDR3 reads CASSPTTGGIDTQYF. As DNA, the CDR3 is TGTGCCAGCAGCCCAACGACAGGGGGCATAGATACGCAGTATTTT.

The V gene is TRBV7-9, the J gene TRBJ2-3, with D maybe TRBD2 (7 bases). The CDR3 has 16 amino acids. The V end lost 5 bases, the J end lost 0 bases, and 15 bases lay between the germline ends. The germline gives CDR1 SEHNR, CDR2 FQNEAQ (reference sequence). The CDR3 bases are TGTGCCAGCAGCCCCTCGGGGGGCATCAGCACAGATACGCAGTATTTT. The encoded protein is CASSPSGGISTDTQYF.

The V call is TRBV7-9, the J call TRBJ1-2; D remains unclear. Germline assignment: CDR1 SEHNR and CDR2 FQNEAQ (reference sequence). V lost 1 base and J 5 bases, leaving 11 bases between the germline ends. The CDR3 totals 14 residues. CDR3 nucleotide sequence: TGTGCCAGCAGCTTAGATCTCAAGAGGTATGGCTACACCTTC. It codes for CASSLDLKRYGYTF.

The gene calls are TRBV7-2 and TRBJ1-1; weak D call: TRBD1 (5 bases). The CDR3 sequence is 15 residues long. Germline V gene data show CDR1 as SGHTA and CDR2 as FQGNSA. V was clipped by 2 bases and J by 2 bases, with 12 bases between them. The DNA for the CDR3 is TGTGCCAGCAGCTTATTTCTCGGGGGAAACACTGAAGCTTTCTTT. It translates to CASSLFLGGNTEAFF.

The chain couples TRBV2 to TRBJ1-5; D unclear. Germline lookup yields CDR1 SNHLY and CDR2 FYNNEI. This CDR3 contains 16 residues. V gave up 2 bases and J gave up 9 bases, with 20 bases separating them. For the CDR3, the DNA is TGTGCCAGCAGTGAAAGGGCGGGGAGAGGGTTAGCGCCCCAGCATTTT. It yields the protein CASSERAGRGLAPQHF.

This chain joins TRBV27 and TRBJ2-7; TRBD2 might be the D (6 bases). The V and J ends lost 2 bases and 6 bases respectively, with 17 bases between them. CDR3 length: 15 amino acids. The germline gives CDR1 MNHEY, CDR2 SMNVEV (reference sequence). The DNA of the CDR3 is TGTGCCAGCAGTTTAGGCGCTAGCGTATGGGGCGAGCAGTACTTC. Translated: CASSLGASVWGEQYF.

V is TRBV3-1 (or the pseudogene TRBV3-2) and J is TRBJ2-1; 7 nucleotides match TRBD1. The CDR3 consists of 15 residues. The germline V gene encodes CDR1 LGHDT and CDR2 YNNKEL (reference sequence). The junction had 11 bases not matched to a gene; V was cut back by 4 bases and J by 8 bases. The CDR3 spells CASSLRTGPSDEQFF. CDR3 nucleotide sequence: TGTGCCAGCAGCCTACGGACAGGACCCTCGGATGAGCAGTTCTTC.

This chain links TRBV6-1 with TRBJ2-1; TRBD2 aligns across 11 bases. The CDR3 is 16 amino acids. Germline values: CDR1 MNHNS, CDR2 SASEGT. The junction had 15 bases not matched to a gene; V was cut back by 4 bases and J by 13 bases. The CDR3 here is CASSVFSGRALDRQFF. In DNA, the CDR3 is TGTGCCAGCAGTGTGTTTAGCGGGAGGGCCCTCGATCGTCAGTTCTTC.

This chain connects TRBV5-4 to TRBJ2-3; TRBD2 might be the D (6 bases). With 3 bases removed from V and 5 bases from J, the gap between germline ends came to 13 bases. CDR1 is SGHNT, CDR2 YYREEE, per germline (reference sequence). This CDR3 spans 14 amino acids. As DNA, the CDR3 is TGTGCCAGCAGCTGGCCGGGAGCGGAAGATACGCAGTATTTT. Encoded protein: CASSWPGAEDTQYF.

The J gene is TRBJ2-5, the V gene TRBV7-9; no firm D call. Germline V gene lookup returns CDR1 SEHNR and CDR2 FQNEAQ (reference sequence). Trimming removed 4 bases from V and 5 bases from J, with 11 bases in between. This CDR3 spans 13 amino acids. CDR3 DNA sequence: TGTGCCAGCAGCTCAAGTGGCGGTGAGACCCAGTACTTC. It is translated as CASSSSGGETQYF.

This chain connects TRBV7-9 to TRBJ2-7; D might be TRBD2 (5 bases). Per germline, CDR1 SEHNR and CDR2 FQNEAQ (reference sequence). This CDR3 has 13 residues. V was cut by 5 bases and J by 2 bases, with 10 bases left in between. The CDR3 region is CASSTPGAYEQYF. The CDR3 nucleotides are TGTGCCAGCAGCACACCCGGGGCCTACGAGCAGTACTTC.